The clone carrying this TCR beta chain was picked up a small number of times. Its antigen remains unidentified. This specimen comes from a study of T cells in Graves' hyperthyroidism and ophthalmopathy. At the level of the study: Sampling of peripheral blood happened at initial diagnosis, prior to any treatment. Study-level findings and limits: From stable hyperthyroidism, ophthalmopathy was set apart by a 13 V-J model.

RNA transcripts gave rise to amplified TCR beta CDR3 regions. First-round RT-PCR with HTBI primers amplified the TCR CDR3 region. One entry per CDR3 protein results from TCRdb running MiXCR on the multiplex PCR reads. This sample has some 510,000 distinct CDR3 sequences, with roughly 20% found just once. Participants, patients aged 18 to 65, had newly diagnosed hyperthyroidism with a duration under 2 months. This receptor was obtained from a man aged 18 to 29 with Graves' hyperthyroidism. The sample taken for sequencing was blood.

CDR3 amino acids: CASSQGGPEAFF. The CDR3 DNA follows: TGCGCCAGCAGCCAGGGGGGGCCTGAAGCTTTCTTT. V gene TRBV4-1 combines with J gene TRBJ1-1, with a possible D match to TRBD1 (6 bases). This CDR3 is 12 amino acids long. V lost 3 bases to trimming and J lost 6 bases, with 8 bases between them. The germline V gene has CDR1 MGHRA and CDR2 YSYEKL.